This entry describes one T cell receptor (beta chain). Its antigen is currently unknown. The data were taken from a study of PD-1 blockade in classical Hodgkin lymphoma. General study results and limits: At C4D1, TCR diversity had climbed significantly for CD4+ cells, though not for CD8+ cells. At baseline, newly diagnosed patients reportedly showed less TCR diversity than healthy donors.

The CDR3 totals 15 residues. The V gene lost 5 bases and the J gene lost 0 bases, with 13 bases spanning the gap. Germline assignment: CDR1 SQVTM and CDR2 ANQGSEA. The data were produced by immunoSEQ multiplex PCR, yet TCRdb's version contains in-frame clones alone and is incomplete. Of roughly 40,000 clones in the sample, 75% to 90% were seen once. There was relapse after autologous stem cell transplantation in every patient, and there was variation in brentuximab vedotin exposure. V usage is TRBV29-1 and J usage is TRBJ2-2; D unresolved. Sequenced material: peripheral blood mononuclear cells (PBMCs), taken at baseline. This TCR derives from a human donor with classical Hodgkin lymphoma. CDR3 sequence reads: CSVRVVGSNTGELFF. The CDR3 DNA reads TGCAGCGTTCGCGTAGTCGGTTCGAACACCGGGGAGCTGTTTTTT.